The 5 T cell receptor beta chains below all came from one sample that was sequenced in a study of CD8+ T cells in alopecia areata. Reverse transcribed after extraction, RNA yielded cDNA as the sequencing template. Sequencing was performed with immunoSEQ multiplex PCR; in TCRdb, only in-frame clones are kept and a portion is missing. The sample shows a few hundred thousand clones, around two fifths of them seen only once. Treatment given: oral pan-JAK inhibitor, 5-10 mg twice daily. Specimen: CD4+ T cells sorted from blood, collected between weeks 30 and 35, from a patient treated with tofacitinib. The receptors here all came from a human donor with alopecia areata.

This sequence joins TRBV5-1 and TRBJ2-1; 8 bases align to TRBD1. The V gene's germline CDR1 is SGHRS and CDR2 YFSETQ. Losses at the gene ends were 5 bases for V and 8 bases for J; bases not matched to a gene: 6. The CDR3 has 13 amino acids. The CDR3 protein is CASSRQTGDEQFF. CDR3 in DNA: TGCGCCAGCAGTCGACAGACAGGGGATGAGCAGTTCTTC. The full variable domain, rest sourced from reference TRBV5-1 and TRBJ2-1, is KAGVTQTPRYLIKTRGQQVTLSCSPISGHRSVSWYQQTPGQGLQFLFEYFSETQRNKGNFPGRFSGRQFSNSRSEMNVSTLELGDSALYLCASSRQTGDEQFFGPGTRLTVL.

The V and J genes are TRBV30 and TRBJ2-1; 9 nucleotides match TRBD2. This CDR3 comprises 14 residues. V dropped 0 bases and J dropped 7; count of bases not matched to a gene: 4. Germline V gene data show CDR1 as GTSNPN and CDR2 as SVGIG (reference sequence). This CDR3 reads CAWSVHTSGNEQFF. In DNA, the CDR3 is TGTGCCTGGAGTGTACATACTAGCGGGAATGAGCAGTTCTTC.

This chain connects TRBV9 to TRBJ1-4, with TRBD1 matching 9 bases. This CDR3 has 16 amino acids. CDR1 and CDR2 from the germline V gene are SGDLS and YYNGEE. V lost 2 bases and J lost 5; bases outside the gene matches: 7. CDR3 in amino acids: CASSVDSGTGNEKLFF. The CDR3 region has the DNA TGTGCCAGCAGCGTTGACTCCGGGACAGGGAATGAAAAACTGTTTTTT.

This clone turned up a few times. The chain uses TRBV4-2 and TRBJ2-5, with D possibly being TRBD1 (6 bases). Germline CDR1 LGHNA, CDR2 YNFKEQ. Trimming pared 3 bases from V and 5 bases from J, leaving 16 bases between. The CDR3 has 15 residues. The CDR3 spells CASSQGTRGSETQYF. CDR3 bases: TGTGCCAGCAGCCAGGGGACCAGGGGCAGCGAGACCCAGTACTTC.

V gene TRBV18 combines with J gene TRBJ1-6; D uncertain. From germline, CDR1 is KGHSH and CDR2 LQKENI. Trimming left V 3 bases short and J 5 bases short, with 8 bases between. The CDR3 extends over 14 amino acids. CDR3: CASSPTRDNSPLHF. CDR3 sequence (DNA): TGTGCCAGCTCACCCACCAGAGATAATTCACCCCTCCACTTT.